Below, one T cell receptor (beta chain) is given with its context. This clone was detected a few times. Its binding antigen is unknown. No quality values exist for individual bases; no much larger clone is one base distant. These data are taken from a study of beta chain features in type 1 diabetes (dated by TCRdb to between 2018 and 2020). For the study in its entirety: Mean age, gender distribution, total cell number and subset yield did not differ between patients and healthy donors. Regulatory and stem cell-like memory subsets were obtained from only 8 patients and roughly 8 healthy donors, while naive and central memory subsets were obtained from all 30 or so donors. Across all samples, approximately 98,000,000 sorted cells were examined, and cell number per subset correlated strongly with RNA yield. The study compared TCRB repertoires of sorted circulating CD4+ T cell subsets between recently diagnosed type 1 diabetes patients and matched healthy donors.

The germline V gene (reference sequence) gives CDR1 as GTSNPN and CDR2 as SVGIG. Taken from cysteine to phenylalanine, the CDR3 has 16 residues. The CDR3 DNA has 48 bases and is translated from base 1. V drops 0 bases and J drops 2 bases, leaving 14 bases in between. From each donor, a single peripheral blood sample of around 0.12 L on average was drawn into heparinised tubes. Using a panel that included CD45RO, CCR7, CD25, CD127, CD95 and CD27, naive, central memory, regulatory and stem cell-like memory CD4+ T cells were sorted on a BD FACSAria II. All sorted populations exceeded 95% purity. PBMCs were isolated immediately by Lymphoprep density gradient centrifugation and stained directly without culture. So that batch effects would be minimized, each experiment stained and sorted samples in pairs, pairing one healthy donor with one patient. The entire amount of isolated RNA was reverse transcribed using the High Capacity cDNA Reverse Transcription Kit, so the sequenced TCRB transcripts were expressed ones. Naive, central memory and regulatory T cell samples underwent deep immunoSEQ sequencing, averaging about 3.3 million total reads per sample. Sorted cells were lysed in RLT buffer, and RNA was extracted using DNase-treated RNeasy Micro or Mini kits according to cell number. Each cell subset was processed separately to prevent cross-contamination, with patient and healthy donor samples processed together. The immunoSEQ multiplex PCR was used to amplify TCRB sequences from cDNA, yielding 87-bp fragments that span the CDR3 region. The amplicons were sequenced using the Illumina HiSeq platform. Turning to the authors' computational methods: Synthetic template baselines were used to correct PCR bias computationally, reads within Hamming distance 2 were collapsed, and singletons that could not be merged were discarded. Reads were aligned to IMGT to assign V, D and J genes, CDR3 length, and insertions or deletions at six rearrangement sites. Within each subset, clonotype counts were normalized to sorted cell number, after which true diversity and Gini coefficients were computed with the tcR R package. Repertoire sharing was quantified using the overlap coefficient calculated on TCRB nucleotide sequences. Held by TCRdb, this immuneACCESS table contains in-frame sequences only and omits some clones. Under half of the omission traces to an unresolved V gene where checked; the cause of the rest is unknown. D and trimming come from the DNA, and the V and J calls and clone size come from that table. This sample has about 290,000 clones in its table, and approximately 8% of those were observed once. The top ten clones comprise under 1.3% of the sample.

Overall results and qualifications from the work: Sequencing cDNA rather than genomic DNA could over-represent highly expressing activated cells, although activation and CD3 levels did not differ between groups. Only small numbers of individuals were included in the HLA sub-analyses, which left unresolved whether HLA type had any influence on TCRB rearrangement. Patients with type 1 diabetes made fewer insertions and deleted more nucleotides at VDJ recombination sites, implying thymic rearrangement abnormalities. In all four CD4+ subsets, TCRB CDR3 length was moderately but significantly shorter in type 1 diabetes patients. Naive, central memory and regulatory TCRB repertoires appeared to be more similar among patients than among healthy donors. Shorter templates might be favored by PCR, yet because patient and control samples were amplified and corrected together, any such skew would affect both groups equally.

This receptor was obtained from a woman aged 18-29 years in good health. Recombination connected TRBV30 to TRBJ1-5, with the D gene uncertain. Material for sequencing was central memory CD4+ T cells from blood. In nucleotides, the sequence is TGTGCCTGGAGTGTACGTCGGGGAATCGGCAATCAGCCCCAGCATTTT. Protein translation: CAWSVRRGIGNQPQHF.